This is a list of T cell receptor beta chains from one sample in a study of OX40 agonist ivuxolimab in advanced cancers. TCRdb's table, derived via immunoSEQ multiplex PCR, lists solely in-frame clones and lacks some. There are roughly 50,000 clones in the sample; about 86% occur only once, and 0.8% to 1% lies in the top ten. Here the sequenced sample was CD4+ or CD8+ T cells sorted from blood, taken in a trial of the OX40 agonist ivuxolimab. The receptor set was obtained from an adult with an advanced solid tumor such as melanoma, head and neck, liver or kidney cancer. The CDR3 runs from the conserved cysteine through the conserved F or W. The D gene is left open where the match is weak. Expanded clones get a size class; other rows say once, few or many, or leave the size out.

v_call	d_call	clone_size	j_call	cdr3_nt	cdr3_aa
TRBV5-1	TRBD1	few	TRBJ1-6	TGCGCCAGCAGCTTGACAGGGGAGGCCTCACCCCTCCACTTT	CASSLTGEASPLHF
TRBV5-1	-	-	TRBJ1-2	TGCGCCAGCAGCTCGGGGACACCCTCCTATGGCTACACCTTC	CASSSGTPSYGYTF
TRBV5-1	-	-	TRBJ1-2	TGCGCCAGCACTTCCCAAACAGGCCCTAACTATGGCTACACCTTC	CASTSQTGPNYGYTF
TRBV7-3	-	-	TRBJ2-7	TGTGCCAGCAGCTTAAGATTAGGGGGGGAGCAGTACTTC	CASSLRLGGEQYF
TRBV6-5	-	once	TRBJ2-1	TGTGCCAGCAGTTCATCCTGGACGGGGACCTACAATGAGCAGTTCTTC	CASSSSWTGTYNEQFF
TRBV11-2	TRBD1	-	TRBJ1-4	TGTGCCAGCAGCTTAGCCCGGACAGGGCCAAGTGAAAAACTGTTTTTT	CASSLARTGPSEKLFF
TRBV18	-	-	TRBJ1-4	TGTGCCAGCTCACCACGGGAGACATCAACTAATGAAAAACTGTTTTTT	CASSPRETSTNEKLFF
TRBV30	-	-	TRBJ1-3	TGTGCCTGGAGTGACAGCTCTGGAAACACCATATATTTT	CAWSDSSGNTIYF
TRBV6-5	-	once	TRBJ2-7	TGTGCCAGCAATCGACAGGGAGGGGCCTACGAGCAGTACTTC	CASNRQGGAYEQYF
TRBV18	-	-	TRBJ1-2	TGTGCCACCCCGAAGGTCCCCCTGGGTAGTAACAGCGGCTATGGCTACACCTTC	CATPKVPLGSNSGYGYTF
TRBV18	-	-	TRBJ1-2	TGTGCCAGCTCACCAGAAGGAGCCGGGTATCGCTACACCTTC	CASSPEGAGYRYTF